This entry lists 25 T cell receptor beta chains sequenced from one sample in a study of beta chain features in type 1 diabetes. The authors reverse transcribed all of the isolated RNA, so sequencing captured expressed TCRB transcripts. Profiling relied on immunoSEQ multiplex PCR, and the TCRdb table lists in-frame clones only, not all of them. The table has about 620,000 clones, 15% seen once; the top ten hold 0.07% to 0.095%. The source material was naive CD4+ T cells from blood. The receptor set was obtained from a man between 18 and 29 years old in good health.

J is TRBJ2-7 and V is TRBV2; D is ambiguous. The CDR3 length is 13 residues. Deletions cut 6 bases from V and 5 bases from J, with 14 bases between. Germline CDR1 is SNHLY and CDR2 is FYNNEI. The CDR3 reads CASRADGPHEQYF. The CDR3 DNA follows: TGTGCCAGCAGGGCGGACGGTCCCCACGAGCAGTACTTC. Together with reference TRBV2 and TRBJ2-7, the CDR3 gives the full variable domain: EPEVTQTPSHQVTQMGQEVILRCVPISNHLYFYWYRQILGQKVEFLVSFYNNEISEKSEIFDDQFSVERPDGSNFTLKIRSTKLEDSAMYFCASRADGPHEQYFGPGTRLTVT.

This clone was picked up a small number of times. The V gene is TRBV25-1, the J gene TRBJ1-1; D remains unclear. The length of the CDR3 is 12 residues. The V and J ends lost 6 bases and 0 bases respectively, with 5 bases between them. Germline V gene data show CDR1 as MGHDK and CDR2 as SYGVNS. Written as DNA, the CDR3 is TGTGCCAGCAGACGGATGAACACTGAAGCTTTCTTT. Protein sequence: CASRRMNTEAFF.

This rearrangement joins TRBV15 to TRBJ2-2; TRBD1 aligns across 8 bases. The trim removed 0 bases at V and 2 bases at J, leaving 14 bases unmatched. The V gene's germline CDR1 is LNHNV and CDR2 YYDKDF (reference sequence). The CDR3 spans 20 residues. CDR3 coding DNA: TGTGCCACCAGCAGAGATGCCCGCGGCAGGGGGCCCTTTAACACCGGGGAGCTGTTTTTT. It is translated as CATSRDARGRGPFNTGELFF.

The table lists this clone with a few counts. The chain carries TRBV18 and TRBJ1-1; D is unresolved. There are 15 residues in the CDR3. V was pared by 6 bases and J by 1 base, with 15 bases between. Germline values: CDR1 KGHSH, CDR2 LQKENI. The CDR3 DNA reads TGTGCCAGCTCCCCGTTTCACAGTGGGAACACTGAAGCTTTCTTT. Its protein is CASSPFHSGNTEAFF.

The chain links TRBV10-3 to TRBJ1-1; 12 nucleotides agree with TRBD1. J gave up 5 bases and V 2 bases, and 9 bases lay outside the gene matches. The CDR3 is made up of 17 amino acids. From germline, CDR1 is ENHRY and CDR2 SYGVKD. CDR3 nucleotide sequence: TGTGCCATCAGTGAGGGCCGGGACAGGGGGCGTAGAACTGAAGCTTTCTTT. This sequence encodes CAISEGRDRGRRTEAFF.

The chain links TRBV9 to TRBJ2-3; D ambiguous. The CDR3 extends over 15 amino acids. Germline assignment: CDR1 SGDLS and CDR2 YYNGEE. V was pared by 0 bases and J by 2 bases, with 10 bases between. CDR3 residues: CASSVGGRNTDTQYF. DNA for the CDR3: TGTGCCAGCAGCGTAGGCGGCAGAAACACAGATACGCAGTATTTT.

The V call is TRBV11-2, the J call TRBJ2-3, with 11 positions matching TRBD2. Germline CDR1 reads SGHAT; CDR2 reads FQNNGV. V trimming: 5 bases; J trimming: 0 bases; junction bases outside the gene matches: 4. This CDR3 region has 16 residues. CDR3 coding DNA: TGTGCCAGCAGCCCAGGGACTAGCGGTAGCACAGATACGCAGTATTTT. The encoded protein is CASSPGTSGSTDTQYF.

This clone has just a few counts. V gene TRBV19 combines with J gene TRBJ2-2; 7 nucleotides match TRBD2. V shed 4 bases, J shed 10 bases, and the junction held 21 bases outside the gene matches. The CDR3 has 18 amino acids. In germline, CDR1 is LNHDA, CDR2 SQIVND (reference sequence). CDR3 DNA: TGTGCCAGTAGTACCGAAAACCCTACCGGGACTACAAGGCAGGAGCTGTTTTTT. It specifies CASSTENPTGTTRQELFF. The entire variable domain, with the rest obtained from reference TRBV19 and TRBJ2-2, is as follows: DGGITQSPKYLFRKEGQNVTLSCEQNLNHDAMYWYRQDPGQGLRLIYYSQIVNDFQKGDIAEGYSVSREKKESFPLTVTSAQKNPTAFYLCASSTENPTGTTRQELFFGEGSRLTVL.

The chain couples TRBV6-5 to TRBJ2-5, with 8 bases identical to TRBD1. The germline CDR1 and CDR2 sequences are MNHEY and SVGAGI. Trimming cost V 7 bases and J 6 bases; bases outside gene matches: 10. CDR3 length: 14 residues. The CDR3: CASTPGGLLKTQYF. CDR3 nucleotides: TGTGCCAGCACCCCAGGGGGCTTGTTGAAGACCCAGTACTTC.

The table lists this clone with a few counts. The gene calls are TRBV7-9 and TRBJ2-5; maybe TRBD1 (5 bases). This CDR3 spans 14 amino acids. V lost 2 bases to trimming and J lost 0 bases, with 7 bases between them. Germline V lookup: CDR1 SEHNR, CDR2 FQNEAQ (reference sequence). The CDR3 spells CASSLQGYQETQYF. The CDR3, as DNA: TGTGCCAGCAGCTTACAGGGTTACCAAGAGACCCAGTACTTC.

In this sample, this clone turned up a few times. The rearrangement joins TRBV7-3 to TRBJ2-4; TRBD1 is a possible D gene (6 bases). Germline CDR1 SGHTA, CDR2 FQGTGA. The CDR3 spans 15 residues. Trimming shortened V by 2 bases and J by 4 bases, and 12 bases separated the two germline ends. The CDR3 protein is CASSLPGDTKNIQYF. The DNA for the CDR3 is TGTGCCAGCAGCTTACCAGGGGACACTAAAAACATTCAGTACTTC.

This clone occurred a few times. This sequence joins TRBV4-3 and TRBJ2-3; TRBD2 agrees at 11 bases. Germline V CDR1 and CDR2: LGHNA, YSLEER. Trimming took 3 bases from V and 5 from J; bases not matched to a gene: 7. The CDR3 has 16 residues. The CDR3 here is CASSHSLAGGGDTQYF. The CDR3 DNA follows: TGCGCCAGCAGCCATTCCTTAGCGGGAGGGGGAGATACGCAGTATTTT.

This clone has a handful of counts. J is TRBJ1-6 and V is TRBV6-5; perhaps TRBD1 as D (5 bases). V was pared by 6 bases and J by 4 bases, with 10 bases between. The CDR3 contains 14 residues. Germline-derived CDR1 and CDR2 are MNHEY and SVGAGI. The CDR3: CASRLDRYNSPLHF. As DNA, the CDR3 is TGTGCCAGCAGACTTGACAGATATAATTCACCCCTCCACTTT.

V is TRBV27 and J is TRBJ2-7; TRBD1 matches at 7 bases. The length of the CDR3 is 13 residues. Germline assignment: CDR1 MNHEY and CDR2 SMNVEV (reference sequence). The V gene end was trimmed by 3 bases and the J gene end by 6 bases; junction bases not matched to a gene: 5. The CDR3 nucleotides read TGTGCCAGCAGTTTCTCGGACAGGCGCGAGCAGTACTTC. This encodes CASSFSDRREQYF.

This clone was counted only a few times. The chain couples TRBV6-1 to TRBJ1-4, with 10 positions matching TRBD1. Germline V CDR1 and CDR2: MNHNS, SASEGT. This CDR3 contains 15 residues. V shed 4 bases, J shed 5 bases, and the junction held 4 bases outside the gene matches. DNA of the CDR3: TGTGCCAGCAGTGGGGGACAGGGGTCGAATGAAAAACTGTTTTTT. It encodes CASSGGQGSNEKLFF.

The chain has TRBV7-9 and TRBJ2-7, with D tentatively TRBD1 (6 bases). From germline, CDR1 is SEHNR and CDR2 FQNEAQ (reference sequence). Trimming took off 5 bases at V and 3 bases at J, with 26 bases between the two ends. The CDR3 runs to 18 residues. CDR3: CASSPLRGRDIVYYEQYF. In DNA, the CDR3 is TGTGCCAGCAGCCCACTACGGGGCCGGGACATAGTTTACTACGAGCAGTACTTC.

This clone was recorded a few times. The rearrangement joins TRBV2 to TRBJ1-2; no firm D call. Germline assignment: CDR1 SNHLY and CDR2 FYNNEI. The CDR3 is 14 amino acids. The germline V and J ends were trimmed by 4 bases and 1 base, with 10 bases remaining between them. In nucleotides, the CDR3 is TGTGCCAGCAGTGCCGGAATCCTTAACTATGGCTACACCTTC. Its translation is CASSAGILNYGYTF. Drawing the rest from reference TRBV2 and TRBJ1-2, the complete variable domain is EPEVTQTPSHQVTQMGQEVILRCVPISNHLYFYWYRQILGQKVEFLVSFYNNEISEKSEIFDDQFSVERPDGSNFTLKIRSTKLEDSAMYFCASSAGILNYGYTFGSGTRLTVV.

There are a few counts of this clone. The V gene is TRBV7-2, the J gene TRBJ2-3; 9 bases match TRBD1. There are 15 residues in the CDR3. Trimming removed 3 bases from V and 2 bases from J; junction bases left unmatched: 3. Germline CDR1 SGHTA, CDR2 FQGNSA. Here the CDR3 reads CASSLGTGNTDTQYF. The CDR3 coding sequence is TGTGCCAGCAGCTTGGGGACAGGGAACACAGATACGCAGTATTTT.

The chain combines TRBV9 with TRBJ2-3; D unresolved. Germline V gene lookup returns CDR1 SGDLS and CDR2 YYNGEE. Trimming stripped 1 base from V and 4 bases from J, with 10 bases between. CDR3 length equals 14 residues. CDR3 residues: CASSVSPSADTQYF. CDR3 nucleotide sequence: TGTGCCAGCAGCGTAAGTCCCAGCGCAGATACGCAGTATTTT.

The rearrangement joins TRBV5-8 to TRBJ2-7, with D uncertain. Trimming left V 7 bases short and J 5 bases short, with 16 bases between. CDR1 and CDR2 from the germline V gene are SGHTS and YDEGEE. There are 13 residues in the CDR3. This CDR3 is CASLRVRAHEQYF. CDR3 DNA sequence: TGTGCCAGCCTGCGTGTTCGGGCTCACGAGCAGTACTTC.

This clone was detected only a few times. The chain's CDR3 is CASSQVNTVYGYTF. DNA of the CDR3: TGCGCCAGCAGCCAAGTGAACACTGTCTATGGCTACACCTTC. This chain joins TRBV4-3 and TRBJ1-2; D remains unclear. Between the trimmed V and J ends, which lost 1 base and 4 bases, there was a span of 10 bases. The CDR3 runs 14 residues. Germline assignment: CDR1 LGHNA and CDR2 YSLEER.

This clone was observed a handful of times. This chain uses TRBV14 with TRBJ1-2; D remains unclear. Germline loops: CDR1 SGHDN, CDR2 FVKESK. The CDR3 totals 13 residues. V was pared by 4 bases and J by 5 bases, with 11 bases between. CDR3 residues: CASSPTSRYGYTF. The CDR3 region has the DNA TGTGCCAGCAGCCCAACTTCCCGGTATGGCTACACCTTC.

This clone was seen only a few times. The rearrangement links TRBV19 to TRBJ1-4, with a possible D match to TRBD1 (5 bases). This CDR3 comprises 15 residues. CDR1 is LNHDA, CDR2 SQIVND, per germline (reference sequence). Trimming left V 5 bases short and J 8 bases short, with 18 bases between. The CDR3: CASSPRTSVREKLFF. The CDR3 nucleotides are TGTGCCAGTAGTCCTAGGACATCTGTCCGGGAAAAACTGTTTTTT.

The chain couples TRBV4-1 to TRBJ2-2, with 14 bases aligning to TRBD2. V lost 7 bases to trimming and J lost 8 bases; unmatched junction nucleotides: 9. Looked up from germline, CDR1 is MGHRA and CDR2 is YSYEKL. The length of the CDR3 is 16 residues. The CDR3 DNA reads TGCGCCAGCAAACTAGGACTAGCGGGGGGTGTGGGGGAGCTGTTTTTT. This sequence encodes CASKLGLAGGVGELFF.

The V call is TRBV28, the J call TRBJ2-7; 10 bases fit TRBD2. The CDR3 spans 15 residues. CDR1 is MDHEN, CDR2 SYDVKM, per germline. The J segment lost 4 bases and the V segment lost 5 bases, leaving 8 bases of the junction unmatched. The CDR3 DNA is TGTGCCAGCAGTCCATGGACTAGCGGCCTTTACGAGCAGTACTTC. Its protein product is CASSPWTSGLYEQYF.